This T cell receptor beta chain was sequenced for a study of blood T cell repertoires in COVID-19. This CDR3 comprises 16 residues. After removal of 4 bases from V and 4 bases from J, the junction contained 13 bases not matched to a gene. In germline, CDR1 is SGHNT, CDR2 YYREEE (reference sequence). Authors' analysis steps: Cell counts per sample came from amplifying reference gene primers. This table comes from immunoSEQ multiplex PCR, and its TCRdb copy is limited to in-frame clones, with some not included. V and J calls plus clone size are reproduced from that table; the DNA served to infer D and trimming. Of 150,000 to 200,000 clones listed, approximately 91% are singletons.

The clonotype originates from a man aged 18-30 years with acute or convalescent COVID-19. This chain links TRBV5-4 with TRBJ1-2, with 7 nucleotides matching TRBD1. Material: peripheral blood. The CDR3 DNA reads as TGTGCCAGCAGCACCCCCAATCCGGGACAGAGCTATGGCTACACCTTC. Encoded protein: CASSTPNPGQSYGYTF.